The 3 T cell receptor beta chains reported below all come from one sample, sequenced in a study of type 1 and type 2 diabetes patients. The PCR template was genomic DNA. Amplification of the beta chain CDR3 used 30 forward and 13 reverse multiplex primers. TCRdb re-called the multiplex PCR reads through MiXCR, storing one row per CDR3 protein. The sample lists fewer than 300,000 distinct CDR3 sequences; around 50% were seen once. The specimen was peripheral blood mononuclear cells (PBMCs). Source of these receptors: a man aged 18 to 29 with type 2 diabetes.

The chain links TRBV6-5 to TRBJ1-2; no firm D call. The CDR3 is 11 residues long. The V and J ends lost 8 bases and 5 bases respectively, with 9 bases between them. Germline CDR1 is MNHEY and CDR2 is SVGAGI. The CDR3 nucleotides read TGTGCCAGCGGGAGTCTGTATGGCTACACCTTC. This codes for CASGSLYGYTF.

The V gene is TRBV20-1, the J gene TRBJ2-1; possibly TRBD1 for D (6 bases). CDR3 length: 14 amino acids. CDR1 and CDR2 (germline): DFQATT, SNEGSKA (reference sequence). V lost 6 bases, J lost 0 bases, and 12 bases lay in between. CDR3 sequence reads: CSADQGISYNEQFF. In DNA form, the CDR3 reads TGCAGTGCAGATCAGGGGATCTCCTACAATGAGCAGTTCTTC.

This chain connects TRBV6-5 to TRBJ1-3; 7 bases align to TRBD1. The CDR3 covers 13 residues. J was trimmed by 0 bases and V by 9 bases; bases with no gene match: 2. Germline lookup yields CDR1 MNHEY and CDR2 SVGAGI. The CDR3 protein is CARQGLSGNTIYF. The CDR3 DNA sequence: TGTGCCAGACAGGGGCTCTCTGGAAACACCATATATTTT.